This note documents a single T cell receptor (beta chain) sequence. Its antigen is unknown. These data belong to a study of siplizumab effects on memory and regulatory T cells. Whole-study findings and limits: Proof of suppressive function in proliferating Tregs from siplizumab cultures was not established. A naive or memory phenotype could not be assigned to roughly 80-96% of the proliferating CD4+ or CD8+ clones. The diversity of naive T cells seemed greater than that of memory cells, and their alloresponse contribution seemed major. In siplizumab conditions, mappable alloreactive CD4+ clones averaged around 69% Treg-derived, against under 30% in controls.

Trimming took 1 base from V and 3 from J, leaving 10 bases between them. From germline, CDR1 is MNHNS and CDR2 SASEGT. CDR3 length: 15 residues. Repertoires were generated with immunoSEQ multiplex PCR, while TCRdb's copy carries only in-frame clones and drops some. The sample lists fewer than 60,000 clones, over 90% occurring once. Sequencing used CD8+ T cells sorted from blood. The receptor comes from a human donor in good health. The rearrangement uses TRBV6-1 and TRBJ2-1; D remains ambiguous. The CDR3 spells CASSEVPAYYNEQFF. CDR3 DNA: TGTGCCAGCAGTGAAGTCCCTGCATACTACAATGAGCAGTTCTTC.